Shown below are 11 T cell receptor beta chains from a single sample sequenced in a study of cytomegalovirus exposure and HLA in healthy donors. PCR involved 60 Vbeta and 13 Jbeta primers. The repertoire was sequenced with immunoSEQ multiplex PCR; TCRdb's copy has only in-frame clones and lacks some. The data show 200,000 to 250,000 clones, around nine tenths seen once. The sequenced material came from PBMCs. Receptor source: a woman aged 18-29 years in good health and CMV-seronegative.

The CDR3 spells CASSFGTGEAETQYF. The CDR3 DNA follows: TGCGCCAGCAGTTTTGGGACAGGGGAGGCAGAGACCCAGTACTTC. V usage is TRBV5-1 and J usage is TRBJ2-5; 10 nucleotides line up with TRBD1. With V trimmed by 5 bases and J by 4 bases, 8 bases remained unmatched. The CDR3 has 15 residues. CDR1 is SGHRS and CDR2 is YFSETQ in the germline V gene.

This chain links TRBV4-2 with TRBJ1-2; perhaps TRBD1 as D (6 bases). The V and J ends lost 0 bases and 8 bases respectively, with 13 bases between them. Germline V gene lookup returns CDR1 LGHNA and CDR2 YNFKEQ. The CDR3 is made up of 14 amino acids. This CDR3 reads CASSQDLGAEGYTF. The CDR3 region has the DNA TGTGCCAGCAGCCAAGATTTGGGGGCCGAGGGCTACACCTTC.

The gene calls are TRBV2 and TRBJ2-7; D might be TRBD1 (5 bases). The V gene lost 5 bases and the J gene lost 4 bases, with 9 bases spanning the gap. The CDR3 has 12 amino acids. Germline values: CDR1 SNHLY, CDR2 FYNNEI. CDR3 nucleotide sequence: TGTGCCAGCAGTAGACAGAATTACGAGCAGTACTTC. It codes for CASSRQNYEQYF.

This chain links TRBV10-3 with TRBJ2-1; 7 bases fit TRBD1. Trimming took 7 bases from V and 3 from J; bases not matched to a gene: 9. CDR3 size: 15 residues. CDR1 is ENHRY, CDR2 SYGVKD, per germline. In nucleotides, the CDR3 is TGTGCCATCAAATCCCTTCGGACAGGCTACAATGAGCAGTTCTTC. Translated, it gives CAIKSLRTGYNEQFF.

The chain combines TRBV7-2 with TRBJ1-1, with 7 bases aligning to TRBD1. The germline V gene encodes CDR1 SGHTA and CDR2 FQGNSA. The CDR3 contains 13 residues. Trimming at V came to 1 base and at J to 5 bases, leaving 1 base not matched to a gene. The CDR3 sequence is CASSLEQGTEAFF. CDR3 coding DNA: TGTGCCAGCAGCTTAGAACAGGGGACTGAAGCTTTCTTT.

The chain couples TRBV4-3 to TRBJ2-3; D not certain. This CDR3 has 11 residues. Germline V gene sequence: CDR1 LGHNA, CDR2 YSLEER. V was cut by 4 bases and J by 3 bases, with 2 bases left in between. CDR3 protein: CASSPTDTQYF. Here the CDR3 DNA reads TGCGCCAGCAGCCCGACAGATACGCAGTATTTT.

The rearrangement uses TRBV18 and TRBJ2-2; 7 nucleotides align to TRBD1. Losses at the gene ends were 4 bases for V and 1 base for J; bases not matched to a gene: 6. The CDR3 runs 16 residues. In germline, CDR1 is KGHSH, CDR2 LQKENI. CDR3 sequence reads: CASSLFNRGNTGELFF. CDR3 sequence (DNA): TGTGCCAGCTCACTCTTTAACAGGGGGAACACCGGGGAGCTGTTTTTT.

This clone was seen a handful of times. The chain links TRBV7-9 to TRBJ2-7, with TRBD1 identical over 9 bases. The CDR3 has 15 amino acids. Germline lookup yields CDR1 SEHNR and CDR2 FQNEAQ (reference sequence). The trim removed 1 base at V and 9 bases at J, leaving 10 bases unmatched. The CDR3 DNA sequence: TGTGCCAGCAGCTTAGAGGACAGGGGATTCCTCGGGCAGTACTTC. Translated: CASSLEDRGFLGQYF.

This chain links TRBV5-1 with TRBJ2-7; 9 bases match TRBD1. Germline CDR1 is SGHRS and CDR2 is YFSETQ. The V gene end was trimmed by 4 bases and the J gene end by 6 bases; junction bases not matched to a gene: 11. This CDR3 has 15 residues. The CDR3 nucleotides are TGCGCCAGCAGCCGGACGGGACAGGGAGGGAGCGAGCAGTACTTC. Amino acids: CASSRTGQGGSEQYF.

The rearrangement joins TRBV19 to TRBJ1-1; tentatively, D is TRBD1 (6 bases). The ends were cut back, 6 bases at V and 1 base at J, with 9 bases in the middle. Germline V gene data show CDR1 as LNHDA and CDR2 as SQIVND (reference sequence). CDR3 length: 13 amino acids. The CDR3 DNA sequence: TGTGCCAGTAGCGGACAGCCGAACACTGAAGCTTTCTTT. Its protein product is CASSGQPNTEAFF.

The chain couples TRBV5-1 to TRBJ1-2, with TRBD1 matching 7 bases. The CDR3 runs 14 residues. V shed 4 bases and J 4 bases; nucleotides not matched to a gene: 7. CDR1 and CDR2 from the germline V gene are SGHRS and YFSETQ. CDR3 region: CASSLTGASYGYTF. CDR3 sequence (DNA): TGCGCCAGCAGCCTAACAGGGGCAAGCTATGGCTACACCTTC.